These T cell receptor beta chains were read from a single sample in a study of T cell responses to AZD1222 COVID-19 vaccine. Here immunoSEQ multiplex PCR was the method, and the copy in TCRdb shows in-frame clones only, minus some. The table records roughly 150,000 clones, around 93% of them present only once. This specimen was peripheral blood, taken on day 0 of AZD1222 vaccination. These receptors all stem from an adult in good health. The CDR3 runs from the conserved cysteine through the conserved F or W. Fields, in order: CDR3 protein, CDR3 DNA, J gene, V gene, D gene, clone size, CDR3 length. A D gene is named only where the DNA matches it firmly. Some rows mark clone size as missing; the rest say once, few, many or name a class of expanded clone.

CDR3: CASSSGTGFDEAFF
DNA: TGTGCCAGCAGCTCCGGCACGGGGTTCGATGAAGCTTTCTTT
J: TRBJ1-1
V: TRBV5-4
D: NA
size: NA
length: 14

CDR3: CASSGPTFGDTQYF
DNA: TGTGCCAGCAGCGGCCCAACATTCGGAGATACGCAGTATTTT
J: TRBJ2-3
V: TRBV9
D: NA
size: NA
length: 14

CDR3: CASSLISNSPLHF
DNA: TGTGCCAGCAGTCTTATATCGAATTCACCCCTCCACTTT
J: TRBJ1-6
V: TRBV28
D: NA
size: NA
length: 13

CDR3: CASSQVGGPTYEQYF
DNA: TGCGCCAGCAGCCAAGTCGGAGGGCCGACCTACGAGCAGTACTTC
J: TRBJ2-7
V: TRBV4-1
D: NA
size: NA
length: 15

CDR3: CASSQDRAGLGGYTF
DNA: TGCGCCAGCAGCCAAGATAGGGCAGGGTTGGGTGGCTACACCTTC
J: TRBJ1-2
V: TRBV4-3
D: NA
size: NA
length: 15

CDR3: CSVEGQFF
DNA: TGCAGCGTTGAAGGACAATTCTTT
J: TRBJ1-1
V: TRBV29-1
D: NA
size: NA
length: 8

CDR3: CASSPGGSGNTIYF
DNA: TGCGCCAGCAGCCCAGGGGGTTCTGGAAACACCATATATTTT
J: TRBJ1-3
V: TRBV5-1
D: TRBD1
size: NA
length: 14

CDR3: CASSPGTFTYGYTF
DNA: TGTGCCAGCAGCCCAGGGACTTTTACCTATGGCTACACCTTC
J: TRBJ1-2
V: TRBV5-5
D: NA
size: NA
length: 14

CDR3: CSARGSAEAFF
DNA: TGCAGTGCTAGGGGTAGCGCTGAAGCTTTCTTT
J: TRBJ1-1
V: TRBV20-1
D: NA
size: NA
length: 11

CDR3: CASSSSGLNTEAFF
DNA: TGCGCCAGCAGCTCCTCAGGATTGAACACTGAAGCTTTCTTT
J: TRBJ1-1
V: TRBV5-1
D: NA
size: NA
length: 14

CDR3: CASSSATLADTQYF
DNA: TGTGCCAGCAGTTCCGCAACTCTAGCGGATACGCAGTATTTT
J: TRBJ2-3
V: TRBV28
D: NA
size: NA
length: 14

CDR3: CASSPLGQLGNTEAFF
DNA: TGTGCCAGCAGCCCTTTGGGACAGCTCGGGAACACTGAAGCTTTCTTT
J: TRBJ1-1
V: TRBV28
D: TRBD1
size: NA
length: 16

CDR3: CASSQDLTGNTEAFF
DNA: TGCGCCAGCAGCCAAGATCTGACAGGGAACACTGAAGCTTTCTTT
J: TRBJ1-1
V: TRBV4-3
D: NA
size: NA
length: 15

CDR3: CASRAPLWTDYEQYF
DNA: TGTGCCAGCAGAGCTCCCCTGTGGACGGACTACGAGCAGTACTTC
J: TRBJ2-7
V: TRBV6-5
D: NA
size: NA
length: 15

CDR3: CSVRPGGGSRVGNQPQHF
DNA: TGCAGCGTTCGACCTGGGGGGGGATCAAGGGTTGGCAATCAGCCCCAGCATTTT
J: TRBJ1-5
V: TRBV29-1
D: NA
size: NA
length: 18

CDR3: CASSLEGRSTDTQYF
DNA: TGTGCCAGCAGCTTAGAGGGGAGGAGCACAGATACGCAGTATTTT
J: TRBJ2-3
V: TRBV7-9
D: NA
size: NA
length: 15

CDR3: CSVEGAENTGELFF
DNA: TGCAGCGTTGAGGGGGCGGAAAACACCGGGGAGCTGTTTTTT
J: TRBJ2-2
V: TRBV29-1
D: NA
size: NA
length: 14

CDR3: CASSFQGQPQHF
DNA: TGTGCCAGCAGCTTTCAGGGTCAGCCCCAGCATTTT
J: TRBJ1-5
V: TRBV11-2
D: NA
size: once
length: 12

CDR3: CASSLHRAPTLNTEAFF
DNA: TGTGCCAGCAGCCTCCACCGGGCCCCGACCTTGAACACTGAAGCTTTCTTT
J: TRBJ1-1
V: TRBV28
D: NA
size: NA
length: 17

CDR3: CASSLGTLRGEQYF
DNA: TGTGCCAGCAGCCTTGGGACCCTACGGGGCGAGCAGTACTTC
J: TRBJ2-7
V: TRBV7-2
D: NA
size: NA
length: 14

CDR3: CASSYSTGRGNTEAFF
DNA: TGTGCCAGCAGTTACTCGACGGGCCGCGGGAACACTGAAGCTTTCTTT
J: TRBJ1-1
V: TRBV6-5
D: NA
size: once
length: 16

CDR3: CASSDKPGTGYTF
DNA: TGCGCCAGCAGCGATAAACCGGGGACTGGCTACACCTTC
J: TRBJ1-2
V: TRBV5-1
D: NA
size: NA
length: 13

CDR3: CASSSRLAGDTGELFF
DNA: TGTGCCAGCAGCTCCCGACTAGCGGGCGACACCGGGGAGCTGTTTTTT
J: TRBJ2-2
V: TRBV11-1
D: TRBD2
size: NA
length: 16

CDR3: CSASRLAGGWADTQYF
DNA: TGCAGTGCTAGTCGGCTAGCGGGAGGGTGGGCAGATACGCAGTATTTT
J: TRBJ2-3
V: TRBV20-1
D: TRBD2
size: NA
length: 16

CDR3: CASSQGGRAELFF
DNA: TGTGCCAGCAGCCAAGGGGGGAGGGCAGAACTGTTTTTT
J: TRBJ1-4
V: TRBV3-1/TRBV3-2
D: NA
size: NA
length: 13

CDR3: CASSMLGQGRFRNNEQFF
DNA: TGTGCCAGCTCAATGCTCGGACAGGGGAGGTTCCGAAACAATGAGCAGTTCTTC
J: TRBJ2-1
V: TRBV18
D: TRBD1
size: NA
length: 18

CDR3: CANVGQMNTEAFF
DNA: TGTGCCAACGTGGGACAGATGAACACTGAAGCTTTCTTT
J: TRBJ1-1
V: TRBV7-9
D: TRBD1
size: NA
length: 13

CDR3: CASSLRTGDYGYTF
DNA: TGTGCCAGCTCACTTAGGACAGGGGACTATGGCTACACCTTC
J: TRBJ1-2
V: TRBV18
D: TRBD1
size: NA
length: 14

CDR3: CASSLSGGRSYNEQFF
DNA: TGTGCCAGCAGCCTTTCGGGGGGACGGAGCTACAATGAGCAGTTCTTC
J: TRBJ2-1
V: TRBV9
D: TRBD2
size: NA
length: 16

CDR3: CASSSKRDPMGNEQFF
DNA: TGTGCCAGCAGCTCGAAGCGGGACCCAATGGGCAATGAGCAGTTCTTC
J: TRBJ2-1
V: TRBV11-3
D: TRBD2
size: NA
length: 16

CDR3: CASYRGPNTEAFF
DNA: TGTGCCAGTTACAGGGGCCCGAACACTGAAGCTTTCTTT
J: TRBJ1-1
V: TRBV12-3/TRBV12-4
D: TRBD1
size: NA
length: 13

CDR3: CATSRGGYTDTQYF
DNA: TGTGCCACCAGCAGGGGAGGGTACACAGATACGCAGTATTTT
J: TRBJ2-3
V: TRBV15
D: TRBD2
size: NA
length: 14

CDR3: CATSDWSRGQDTDTQYF
DNA: TGTGCCACCAGTGATTGGAGCAGGGGGCAAGACACAGATACGCAGTATTTT
J: TRBJ2-3
V: TRBV24-1
D: TRBD1
size: NA
length: 17

CDR3: CASSFVSVRTYGYTF
DNA: TGTGCCAGTAGTTTCGTATCTGTAAGGACCTATGGCTACACCTTC
J: TRBJ1-2
V: TRBV19
D: NA
size: NA
length: 15

CDR3: CASGRLAGESDTQYF
DNA: TGTGCCAGCGGTAGACTAGCGGGGGAGTCAGATACGCAGTATTTT
J: TRBJ2-3
V: TRBV27
D: TRBD2
size: NA
length: 15

CDR3: CASGGSWYEQYF
DNA: TGTGCCAGCGGGGGTAGTTGGTACGAGCAGTACTTC
J: TRBJ2-7
V: TRBV2
D: NA
size: NA
length: 12

CDR3: CASSPRQGGTKPEAFF
DNA: TGTGCCAGCAGTCCGCGACAGGGAGGGACCAAACCTGAAGCTTTCTTT
J: TRBJ1-1
V: TRBV27
D: TRBD1
size: once
length: 16

CDR3: CASTETFSYEQYF
DNA: TGTGCCAGTACAGAGACCTTCTCCTACGAGCAGTACTTC
J: TRBJ2-7
V: TRBV12-3/TRBV12-4
D: NA
size: NA
length: 13

CDR3: CAWSPGQAYGYTF
DNA: TGTGCCTGGAGTCCGGGACAGGCCTATGGCTACACCTTC
J: TRBJ1-2
V: TRBV30
D: TRBD1
size: NA
length: 13

CDR3: CASSLEAGRNYGYTF
DNA: TGTGCCAGCAGCTTAGAGGCAGGTAGAAACTATGGCTACACCTTC
J: TRBJ1-2
V: TRBV7-8
D: NA
size: NA
length: 15

CDR3: CASSADRGLTDTQYF
DNA: TGTGCCAGCAGCGCTGACAGGGGCCTCACAGATACGCAGTATTTT
J: TRBJ2-3
V: TRBV14
D: TRBD1
size: NA
length: 15

CDR3: CASSPEVIGDTQYF
DNA: TGTGCCAGCTCACCTGAGGTCATCGGAGATACGCAGTATTTT
J: TRBJ2-3
V: TRBV18
D: NA
size: NA
length: 14

CDR3: CAWAPSATGNTIYF
DNA: TGTGCCTGGGCCCCATCGGCAACTGGAAACACCATATATTTT
J: TRBJ1-3
V: TRBV30
D: NA
size: NA
length: 14

CDR3: CASSFPGRGANVLTF
DNA: TGTGCCAGCAGTTTCCCAGGGAGAGGGGCCAACGTCCTGACTTTC
J: TRBJ2-6
V: TRBV7-9
D: NA
size: once
length: 15

CDR3: CASSLKSSHYNEQFF
DNA: TGTGCCAGCAGTCTTAAATCTAGCCACTACAATGAGCAGTTCTTC
J: TRBJ2-1
V: TRBV2
D: NA
size: NA
length: 15

CDR3: CAISPGHLNTEAFF
DNA: TGTGCCATCAGCCCGGGACATTTGAACACTGAAGCTTTCTTT
J: TRBJ1-1
V: TRBV10-3
D: NA
size: NA
length: 14

CDR3: CASSPGGPQHF
DNA: TGTGCCAGCAGCCCAGGGGGGCCCCAGCATTTT
J: TRBJ1-5
V: TRBV7-2
D: TRBD1
size: NA
length: 11

CDR3: CASRGTRDRGYGYTF
DNA: TGTGCCAGCAGGGGAACCCGGGACAGGGGATATGGCTACACCTTC
J: TRBJ1-2
V: TRBV28
D: TRBD1
size: NA
length: 15